Sequencing of this TCR beta chain was carried out in a study of blood T cell repertoires in COVID-19. On the study more broadly: T cells, B-cell-depleted T cells, or PBMCs provided the cDNA or gDNA that served as material.

Germline V lookup: CDR1 SGDLS, CDR2 YYNGEE. The CDR3 is made up of 15 amino acids. V was cut by 4 bases and J by 3 bases, with 14 bases left in between. Clones were sequenced by immunoSEQ multiplex PCR, and TCRdb holds only the in-frame ones, with some missing. In the table there are a few hundred thousand clones, approximately 88% of which are singletons. The source of this sequence is a woman in her sixties or seventies with COVID-19, enrolled during active disease. This sequence joins TRBV9 and TRBJ1-3, with a possible D match to TRBD1 (5 bases). Sequencing input: peripheral blood. CDR3 sequence (DNA): TGTGCCAGCAGCTTATGGGGGGGTAATGGAAACACCATATATTTT. Protein sequence: CASSLWGGNGNTIYF.